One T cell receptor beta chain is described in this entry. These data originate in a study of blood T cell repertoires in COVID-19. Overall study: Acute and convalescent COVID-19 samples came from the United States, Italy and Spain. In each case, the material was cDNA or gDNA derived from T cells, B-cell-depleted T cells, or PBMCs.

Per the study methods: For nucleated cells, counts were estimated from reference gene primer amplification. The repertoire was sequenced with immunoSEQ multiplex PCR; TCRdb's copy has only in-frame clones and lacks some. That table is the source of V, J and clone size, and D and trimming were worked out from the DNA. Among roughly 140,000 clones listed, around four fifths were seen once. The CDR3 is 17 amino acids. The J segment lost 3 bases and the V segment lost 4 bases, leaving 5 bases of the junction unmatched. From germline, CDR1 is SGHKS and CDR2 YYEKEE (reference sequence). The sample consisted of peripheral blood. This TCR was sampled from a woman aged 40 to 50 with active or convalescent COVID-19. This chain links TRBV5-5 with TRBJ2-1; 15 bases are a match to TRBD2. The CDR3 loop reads CASSIRTSGRDYNEQFF. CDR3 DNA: TGTGCCAGCAGCATCAGGACTAGCGGGAGGGACTACAATGAGCAGTTCTTC.